This T cell receptor beta chain was captured in a study of blood T cell repertoires in COVID-19. Across the study: From the United States, Italy and Spain came samples of acute and convalescent COVID-19. The analysed material was cDNA or gDNA that came from T cells, B-cell-depleted T cells, or PBMCs.

Authors' processing steps: From reference gene primer amplification, estimates of nucleated cell counts were derived. Only in-frame clones appear in the TCRdb table, and some are missing; sequencing was by immunoSEQ multiplex PCR. The V and J calls and the clone size are those of that table, but D and trimming were determined from the DNA. The sample has about 190,000 clones; around four fifths are singletons. The CDR3 length is 13 residues. Trimming took off 2 bases at V and 4 bases at J, with 6 bases between the two ends. Germline V gives CDR1 SEHNR, CDR2 FQNEAQ (reference sequence). This clonotype was sampled from a human donor in a cohort sampled during active COVID-19. The specimen sequenced was peripheral blood. The chain employs TRBV7-9 and TRBJ1-5, with D hard to call. CDR3 DNA: TGTGCCAGCAGCTTAAACTGGAATCAGCCCCAGCATTTT. It specifies CASSLNWNQPQHF.